This entry lists 2 T cell receptor beta chains sequenced from one sample in a study of cytomegalovirus exposure and HLA in healthy donors. Use of 60 Vbeta and 13 Jbeta primers characterized the PCR. Measured with immunoSEQ multiplex PCR; TCRdb has only the in-frame clones, and not every one. The sample lists roughly 150,000 clones; 80% to 85% were seen once. The sample consisted of PBMCs. The source is a male donor in good health and CMV-seronegative.

The CDR3 nucleotides are TGTGCCAGTAGTATAGGCACAGGCTTTTCTGGGGCCAACGTCCTGACTTTC. Protein: CASSIGTGFSGANVLTF. The chain employs TRBV19 and TRBJ2-6, with D tentatively TRBD1 (5 bases). This CDR3 contains 17 residues. The germline V gene encodes CDR1 LNHDA and CDR2 SQIVND (reference sequence). V was clipped by 1 base and J by 1 base, with 11 bases between them.

Remarks on this clone: The germline gene is not matched at one end of the junction; a read error may be the cause. The chain combines TRBV28 with TRBJ1-2, with D perhaps TRBD1 (5 bases). Germline V gene data show CDR1 as MDHEN and CDR2 as SYDVKM. The length of the CDR3 is 12 residues. The CDR3: CVSSIQGYGYTF. The DNA for the CDR3 is TGTGTCAGCAGTATTCAGGGTTATGGCTACACTTTC.